The clone carrying this TCR beta chain showed up just a few times. Its antigen is not identified. The data stem from a study of T cell repertoires in cytomegalovirus infection. Study-level background: Both CMV infection and a matching HLA type were indicated by public TCR beta signatures.

Study results and caveats: The cumulative frequency of public TCR beta families distinguished individuals who carried CMV together with the relevant HLA. HLA-C-restricted TCR beta clonotypes specific for CMV led the ex vivo response.

MiXCR was run by TCRdb on the reads, yielding one entry per CDR3 protein. The data show under 850,000 distinct CDR3 sequences, 35% seen once. With 0 bases clipped from V and 9 bases from J, the junction kept 8 bases outside the gene matches. Germline loops: CDR1 SGHTA, CDR2 FQGNSA. The CDR3 totals 16 residues. The V call is TRBV7-2, the J call TRBJ1-6, with TRBD1 identical over 7 bases. Source material: PBMCs. The receptor's source is a human donor in good health (CMV status not recorded). Some clones in this sample may be carry-over from other donors' samples. DNA of the CDR3: TGTGCCAGCAGCTTAGCGTCAGACAGGGTGGTTTCACCCCTCCACTTT. It specifies CASSLASDRVVSPLHF.